A few counts support the clone carrying this T cell receptor (beta chain). Trimming cost V 5 bases and J 2 bases; bases outside gene matches: 9. CDR3 length: 15 residues. In germline, CDR1 is SGHRS, CDR2 YFSETQ. The data were obtained in a study of blood T cell repertoires in COVID-19. Per the original methods: Scientists estimated how many nucleated cells there were by amplifying reference gene primers. The repertoire was sequenced with immunoSEQ multiplex PCR; TCRdb's copy has only in-frame clones and lacks some. V and J calls and clone size are given by that table; D and trimming were obtained from the DNA. The profile shows roughly 55,000 clones, 78% of them singletons.

The sequence derives from an elderly man with acute or convalescent COVID-19. The rearrangement links TRBV5-1 to TRBJ2-7, with 8 positions matching TRBD2. The sequencing input was peripheral blood. CDR3 residues: CASRPIAGKTYEQYF. The DNA for the CDR3 is TGCGCCAGCAGACCAATAGCGGGGAAAACCTACGAGCAGTACTTC.